This TCR beta chain derives from a study of technical replicates of blood from several donors. The CDR3 covers 15 residues. Germline-derived CDR1 and CDR2 are SQVTM and ANQGSEA. With 5 bases removed from V and 0 bases from J, the gap between germline ends came to 14 bases. This table comes from immunoSEQ multiplex PCR, and its TCRdb copy is limited to in-frame clones, with some not included. The table has tens of thousands of clones, 94% seen once; the top ten hold about 0.23%. The chain joins TRBV29-1 to TRBJ2-1, with D maybe TRBD2 (6 bases). The sequencing input was T cells isolated from PBMCs. This TCR was recovered from a human donor in good health. The CDR3 bases are TGCAGCGTTAGGTGGGCGGGACTCTCCTACAATGAGCAGTTCTTC. Translating it yields CSVRWAGLSYNEQFF.